Below are 32 T cell receptor beta chains sequenced from a single sample in a study of T-cell memory formation after mild COVID-19. MiXCR, run by TCRdb on the 5' RACE reads, gives a single entry per CDR3 protein. The sample lists roughly 100,000 distinct CDR3 sequences, over 10% occurring once. Material: PBMCs or a T cell subset sorted from them (not recorded which). These receptors originate from an adult woman who had mild COVID-19 (a few samples of this study predate the infection). Cell type and time point are not known.

The chain is built from TRBV29-1 and TRBJ2-7, with 10 nucleotides matching TRBD1. Unmatched junction bases numbered 5, after V lost 3 bases and J lost 6 bases. The CDR3 consists of 13 residues. Germline assignment: CDR1 SQVTM and CDR2 ANQGSEA. The CDR3 here is CSVETGGWGEQYF. The CDR3 DNA reads TGCAGCGTTGAGACAGGGGGCTGGGGCGAGCAGTACTTC.

The chain employs TRBV29-1 and TRBJ2-7; D uncertain. The ends were cut back, 4 bases at V and 1 base at J, with 11 bases in the middle. The CDR3 is made up of 13 amino acids. CDR1 and CDR2 from the germline V gene are SQVTM and ANQGSEA. CDR3 loop: CSVVRRDSYEQYF. Here the CDR3 DNA reads TGCAGCGTTGTACGGCGAGATTCCTACGAGCAGTACTTC.

This clonotype occurred many times. The chain couples TRBV12-3 or TRBV12-4 to TRBJ2-7; 7 bases fit TRBD2. V lost 3 bases and J lost 7; bases outside the gene matches: 6. The CDR3 consists of 13 residues. The CDR3 sequence is CASSLSGGAEQYF. The CDR3 bases are TGTGCCAGCAGTTTGTCGGGGGGAGCGGAGCAGTACTTC.

This clonotype was seen more than once but under ten times. The chain joins TRBV4-1 to TRBJ2-7; maybe TRBD2 (6 bases). The germline V and J ends were trimmed by 4 bases and 5 bases, with 18 bases remaining between them. In germline, CDR1 is MGHRA, CDR2 YSYEKL. The CDR3 has 15 residues. CDR3 nucleotide sequence: TGCGCCAGCAGCCTCGGACTCCGCCGCGGGGACGAGCAGTACTTC. This encodes CASSLGLRRGDEQYF.

This rearrangement joins TRBV13 to TRBJ2-7, with 9 bases fitting TRBD2. Germline V CDR1 and CDR2: PRHDT, FYEKMQ (reference sequence). The V gene end was trimmed by 4 bases and the J gene end by 7 bases; junction bases not matched to a gene: 17. The CDR3 has 17 amino acids. The CDR3 loop reads CASSSYTSGLHPGEQYF. Written as DNA, the CDR3 is TGTGCCAGCAGCTCATACACTAGCGGGCTACACCCGGGGGAGCAGTACTTC. Filled out from reference TRBV13 and TRBJ2-7, the complete variable domain reads AAGVIQSPRHLIKEKRETATLKCYPIPRHDTVYWYQQGPGQDPQFLISFYEKMQSDKGSIPDRFSAQQFSDYHSELNMSSLELGDSALYFCASSSYTSGLHPGEQYFGPGTRLTVT.

V usage is TRBV18 and J usage is TRBJ2-5; 7 bases agree with TRBD1. Germline-derived CDR1 and CDR2 are KGHSH and LQKENI. The CDR3 loop spans 14 amino acids. The ends lost 2 bases at V and 3 bases at J; junction bases unmatched: 3. The CDR3 loop reads CASSPRQGKETQYF. In DNA, the CDR3 is TGTGCCAGCTCACCAAGACAGGGTAAAGAGACCCAGTACTTC.

The table lists this clonotype with a few counts. The chain uses TRBV12-3 or TRBV12-4 and TRBJ2-5, with TRBD2 matching 8 bases. The CDR3 contains 14 residues. Germline trimming cut 6 bases from V and 5 bases from J; bases unmatched to any gene: 8. CDR3 in amino acids: CASSPLPGGETQYF. For the CDR3, the DNA is TGTGCCAGCAGCCCTCTACCGGGGGGGGAGACCCAGTACTTC.

V and J are TRBV7-9 and TRBJ1-1; 9 bases are shared with TRBD1. Trimming removed 4 bases from V and 2 bases from J; junction bases left unmatched: 5. Germline assignment: CDR1 SEHNR and CDR2 FQNEAQ (reference sequence). The CDR3 is 15 residues long. DNA for the CDR3: TGTGCCAGCAGCTCCCGGGACAGGGAAAACACTGAAGCTTTCTTT. The encoded protein is CASSSRDRENTEAFF. The full variable domain, completed using reference TRBV7-9 and TRBJ1-1, is DTGVSQNPRHKITKRGQNVTFRCDPISEHNRLYWYRQTLGQGPEFLTYFQNEAQLEKSRLLSDRFSAERPKGSFSTLEIQRTEQGDSAMYLCASSSRDRENTEAFFGQGTRLTVV.

This clonotype was seen at least ten times. The chain couples TRBV18 to TRBJ2-7, with 10 bases matching TRBD2. The CDR3 runs to 15 residues. Germline V lookup: CDR1 KGHSH, CDR2 LQKENI. Trimming took 6 bases from V and 2 from J; bases not matched to a gene: 7. CDR3 region: CASSLDGTSAYEQYF. The CDR3 bases are TGTGCCAGCTCCCTTGACGGGACTAGCGCCTACGAGCAGTACTTC.

This clonotype was observed a few times. The chain combines TRBV12-3 or TRBV12-4 with TRBJ2-7; no clear D gene. This CDR3 has 14 residues. V was clipped by 0 bases and J by 6 bases, with 12 bases between them. The chain's CDR3 is CASSLAQRIVEQYF. DNA for the CDR3: TGTGCCAGCAGTTTAGCGCAACGGATCGTCGAGCAGTACTTC.

The chain has TRBV7-9 and TRBJ2-5; 11 nucleotides align to TRBD2. The CDR3 has 15 amino acids. Trimming cost V 5 bases and J 5 bases; bases outside gene matches: 7. The germline gives CDR1 SEHNR, CDR2 FQNEAQ (reference sequence). This CDR3 is CASSDSGGAEETQYF. The DNA of the CDR3 is TGTGCCAGCAGCGATAGCGGGGGGGCCGAGGAGACCCAGTACTTC.

In its sample, this clonotype was seen a few times. The rearrangement uses TRBV4-1 and TRBJ2-7; 8 nucleotides line up with TRBD1. The J segment lost 0 bases and the V segment lost 4 bases, leaving 11 bases of the junction unmatched. The length of the CDR3 is 17 residues. CDR1 is MGHRA, CDR2 YSYEKL, per germline. DNA of the CDR3: TGCGCCAGCAGCCTCGGGATGACAGGGGTGATCTCCTACGAGCAGTACTTC. This sequence encodes CASSLGMTGVISYEQYF.

V is TRBV7-8 and J is TRBJ2-7; no clear D. This CDR3 contains 14 residues. CDR1 SGHVS and CDR2 FQNEAQ come from the germline V gene. V was shortened by 4 bases and J by 0 bases, with 10 bases between the two germline ends. CDR3 nucleotide sequence: TGTGCCAGCAGCTCGGACGAAAGCTCCTACGAGCAGTACTTC. This gives the protein CASSSDESSYEQYF.

The chain uses TRBV12-3 or TRBV12-4 and TRBJ2-1, with D possibly matching TRBD1 (5 bases). The CDR3 runs 13 residues. With 11 bases removed from V and 3 bases from J, the gap between germline ends came to 14 bases. The CDR3 loop reads CAVRKGVYNEQFF. The CDR3 coding sequence is TGTGCCGTCAGGAAAGGGGTCTACAATGAGCAGTTCTTC.

The V and J genes are TRBV29-1 and TRBJ2-7; 8 bases fit TRBD1. V shed 1 base and J 2 bases; nucleotides not matched to a gene: 7. The CDR3 spans 15 residues. Germline CDR1 SQVTM, CDR2 ANQGSEA. The CDR3 coding sequence is TGCAGCGTTGAAGCGGTACAGGGGGACCCCTACGAGCAGTACTTC. Translating it yields CSVEAVQGDPYEQYF.

The genes are TRBV5-4 and TRBJ2-7; no clear D. This CDR3 is built from 11 residues. Germline loops: CDR1 SGHNT, CDR2 YYREEE (reference sequence). Trimming removed 7 bases from V and 6 bases from J, with 11 bases in between. The CDR3 nucleotides read TGTGCCAGCTCCTCCACGGGCGAGCAGTACTTC. Residues: CASSSTGEQYF. Complete variable domain (other parts from reference TRBV5-4 and TRBJ2-7): ETGVTQSPTHLIKTRGQQVTLRCSSQSGHNTVSWYQQALGQGPQFIFQYYREEENGRGNFPPRFSGLQFPNYSSELNVNALELDDSALYLCASSSTGEQYFGPGTRLTVT.

This clonotype came up a few times. V and J are TRBV13 and TRBJ2-1, with TRBD2 identical over 13 bases. CDR3 size: 15 residues. V lost 5 bases and J lost 4; bases outside the gene matches: 2. Germline V gene sequence: CDR1 PRHDT, CDR2 FYEKMQ (reference sequence). In nucleotides, the CDR3 is TGTGCCAGCAGCCAACTAGCGGGAGGGTACAATGAGCAGTTCTTC. This translates into CASSQLAGGYNEQFF.

This chain uses TRBV6-4 with TRBJ2-3; possible D gene TRBD2, 5 bases. The germline V gene encodes CDR1 MRHNA and CDR2 SNTAGT. V lost 4 bases to trimming and J lost 1 base, with 15 bases between them. This CDR3 comprises 16 residues. The CDR3 reads CASSVSAASGTDTQYF. The CDR3 nucleotides read TGTGCCAGCAGTGTATCAGCGGCCTCGGGCACAGATACGCAGTATTTT.

This clonotype was observed a few times. The rearrangement joins TRBV4-3 to TRBJ2-1; D unresolved. Germline V gene sequence: CDR1 LGHNA, CDR2 YSLEER. The CDR3 is 16 residues long. V was shortened by 1 base and J by 3 bases, with 13 bases between the two germline ends. CDR3 nucleotide sequence: TGCGCCAGCAGCCAAGGGCTCATTGCGGACTACAATGAGCAGTTCTTC. As protein: CASSQGLIADYNEQFF.

This clonotype turned up a few times. The J gene is TRBJ2-1, the V gene TRBV20-1; 8 bases align to TRBD2. Germline CDR1 and CDR2: DFQATT and SNEGSKA (reference sequence). With V trimmed by 5 bases and J by 1 base, 1 base remained unmatched. The CDR3 is 13 residues long. The CDR3 DNA follows: TGCAGTGCTGGACTAGCTTCCTACAATGAGCAGTTCTTC. Its protein product is CSAGLASYNEQFF.

This clonotype was found once. The V call is TRBV7-9, the J call TRBJ1-2; 9 nucleotides line up with TRBD1. Germline V lookup: CDR1 SEHNR, CDR2 FQNEAQ (reference sequence). The length of the CDR3 is 15 residues. V lost 5 bases and J lost 1; bases outside the gene matches: 5. CDR3 coding DNA: TGTGCCAGCAGCGTCGGGACAGGGAATAACTATGGCTACACCTTC. Translated, it gives CASSVGTGNNYGYTF.

This clonotype was counted between two and nine times. The chain links TRBV9 to TRBJ2-7, with a weak D call TRBD2 (6 bases). There are 16 residues in the CDR3. Trimming shortened V by 0 bases and J by 4 bases, and 17 bases separated the two germline ends. In germline, CDR1 is SGDLS, CDR2 YYNGEE. DNA of the CDR3: TGTGCCAGCAGCGTAGGGAGGGGTAGCGGTGCTTACGAGCAGTACTTC. This codes for CASSVGRGSGAYEQYF. The full variable domain, rest sourced from reference TRBV9 and TRBJ2-7, is DSGVTQTPKHLITATGQRVTLRCSPRSGDLSVYWYQQSLDQGLQFLIQYYNGEERAKGNILERFSAQQFPDLHSELNLSSLELGDSALYFCASSVGRGSGAYEQYFGPGTRLTVT.

This rearrangement joins TRBV4-1 to TRBJ2-3; D possibly corresponds to TRBD1 (6 bases). Germline loops: CDR1 MGHRA, CDR2 YSYEKL. Between the trimmed V and J ends, which lost 4 bases and 1 base, there was a span of 21 bases. This CDR3 is 18 amino acids long. The CDR3 coding sequence is TGCGCCAGCAGCCGAGAATCCGGGACACCCTGGGGCACAGATACGCAGTATTTT. It encodes CASSRESGTPWGTDTQYF.

This sequence joins TRBV5-1 and TRBJ2-1; a weak D match, TRBD1 (6 bases). Trimming took 2 bases from V and 0 from J, leaving 15 bases between them. The germline V gene encodes CDR1 SGHRS and CDR2 YFSETQ. CDR3 length equals 17 residues. CDR3: CASSFAPGTNSYNEQFF. CDR3 DNA: TGCGCCAGCAGCTTTGCCCCCGGGACAAACTCCTACAATGAGCAGTTCTTC.

This clonotype was observed a few times. CDR3 region: CSAIGTSGGAWETQYF. CDR3 nucleotides: TGCAGTGCTATAGGGACTAGCGGGGGGGCGTGGGAGACCCAGTACTTC. The V call is TRBV20-1, the J call TRBJ2-5; 16 positions agree with TRBD2. The CDR3 contains 16 residues. The germline gives CDR1 DFQATT, CDR2 SNEGSKA (reference sequence). Unmatched junction bases numbered 7, after V lost 4 bases and J lost 5 bases.

This clonotype was counted many times. This chain links TRBV4-1 with TRBJ2-3, with a weak D call TRBD2 (5 bases). The CDR3 sequence is 14 residues long. The ends were cut back, 0 bases at V and 4 bases at J, with 8 bases in the middle. Per germline, CDR1 MGHRA and CDR2 YSYEKL. The CDR3 region has the DNA TGCGCCAGCAGCCAAGAGCCGGGGTCAGATACGCAGTATTTT. Protein sequence: CASSQEPGSDTQYF.

The rearrangement joins TRBV29-1 to TRBJ2-7; 7 nucleotides align to TRBD1. Germline V lookup: CDR1 SQVTM, CDR2 ANQGSEA. The trim removed 6 bases at V and 1 base at J, leaving 6 bases unmatched. CDR3 length equals 13 residues. The CDR3 nucleotides are TGCAGCGTGGTCTCGGGACAGTCCTACGAGCAGTACTTC. This codes for CSVVSGQSYEQYF.

This clonotype has at least ten counts. The rearrangement joins TRBV7-6 to TRBJ2-3; D might be TRBD2 (6 bases). V was cut by 5 bases and J by 1 base, with 13 bases left in between. Germline V gene data show CDR1 as SGHVS and CDR2 as FNYEAQ. The CDR3 extends over 15 amino acids. The CDR3 DNA reads as TGTGCCAGCAGCCCCGGAGGGGCGGGCACAGATACGCAGTATTTT. It is translated as CASSPGGAGTDTQYF.

V gene TRBV29-1 combines with J gene TRBJ2-2; no clear D. V lost 1 base and J 4 bases, leaving 13 bases between the germline ends. This CDR3 has 15 residues. Germline V lookup: CDR1 SQVTM, CDR2 ANQGSEA. CDR3 amino acids: CSVEVPRYGTGELFF. The CDR3 region has the DNA TGCAGCGTTGAAGTTCCGCGGTATGGCACCGGGGAGCTGTTTTTT.

The chain recombines TRBV5-1 with TRBJ2-1; 10 nucleotides match TRBD1. The junction had 5 bases not matched to a gene; V was cut back by 0 bases and J by 8 bases. The germline CDR1 and CDR2 sequences are SGHRS and YFSETQ. The CDR3 is 15 amino acids. This chain's CDR3 is CASSLGQGAFDEQFF. CDR3 DNA sequence: TGCGCCAGCAGCTTGGGACAGGGGGCTTTCGATGAGCAGTTCTTC. Variable domain in full (rest from reference TRBV5-1 and TRBJ2-1): KAGVTQTPRYLIKTRGQQVTLSCSPISGHRSVSWYQQTPGQGLQFLFEYFSETQRNKGNFPGRFSGRQFSNSRSEMNVSTLELGDSALYLCASSLGQGAFDEQFFGPGTRLTVL.

This clonotype has a count of ten or more. The genes are TRBV7-3 and TRBJ2-3; tentative D call: TRBD1 (5 bases). In germline, CDR1 is SGHTA, CDR2 FQGTGA. The CDR3 length is 16 residues. Deletions cut 2 bases from V and 3 bases from J, with 15 bases between. This chain's CDR3 is CASSLLGQEVTDTQYF. The CDR3 coding sequence is TGTGCCAGCAGCTTACTTGGACAAGAGGTGACAGATACGCAGTATTTT.

This clonotype was recorded a few times. The genes are TRBV25-1 and TRBJ2-5, with D uncertain. CDR3 length: 13 amino acids. V was shortened by 2 bases and J by 5 bases, with 9 bases between the two germline ends. Per germline, CDR1 MGHDK and CDR2 SYGVNS. The CDR3 region has the DNA TGTGCCAGCAGTGAAGGGGTTTGGGAGACCCAGTACTTC. This encodes CASSEGVWETQYF.